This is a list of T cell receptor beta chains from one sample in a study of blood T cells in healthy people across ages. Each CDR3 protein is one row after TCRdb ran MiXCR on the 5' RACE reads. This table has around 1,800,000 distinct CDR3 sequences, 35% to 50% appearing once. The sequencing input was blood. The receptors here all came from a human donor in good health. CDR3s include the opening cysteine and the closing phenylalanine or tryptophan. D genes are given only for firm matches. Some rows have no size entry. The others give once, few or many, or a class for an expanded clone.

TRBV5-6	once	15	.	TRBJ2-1	TGTGCCAGTAGCAAATCATTTGGGGCCTTTCGGGAGCAGTTCTTC	CASSKSFGAFREQFF
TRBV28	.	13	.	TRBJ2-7	TGTGCCAGCAGTTCCCACCTGGCCTACGAGCAGTACTTC	CASSSHLAYEQYF
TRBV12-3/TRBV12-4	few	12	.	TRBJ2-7	TGTGCCAGCAGTTTCACAGATTACGAGCAGTACTTC	CASSFTDYEQYF
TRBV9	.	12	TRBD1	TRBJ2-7	TGTGCCAACAGCGGACAGGGAGGCGAGCAGTACTTC	CANSGQGGEQYF
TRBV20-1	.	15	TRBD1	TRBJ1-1	TGCAGTGCTAGTTACGGACGGGCTACAGGGGGTGAAGCTTTCTTT	CSASYGRATGGEAFF
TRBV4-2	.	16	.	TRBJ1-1	TGTGCCAGCAGCCAAGGGCCCCACAGGGTGAACACTGAAGCTTTCTTT	CASSQGPHRVNTEAFF
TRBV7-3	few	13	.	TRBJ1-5	TGTGCCAGCAGCTTAACTTCTGGTCAGCCCCAGCATTTT	CASSLTSGQPQHF
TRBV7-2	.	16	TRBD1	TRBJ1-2	TGTGCCAGCAGCTTAGATAGACAGGGGGCTGTCCATGGCTACACCTTC	CASSLDRQGAVHGYTF
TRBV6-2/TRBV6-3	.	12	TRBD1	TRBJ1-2	TGTGCCAGCAGTTACGGACAGGATGGCTACACCTTC	CASSYGQDGYTF
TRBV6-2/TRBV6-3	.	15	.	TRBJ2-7	TGTGCCAGCAGTTACTCACGCCTAGTTACCTACGAGCAGTACTTC	CASSYSRLVTYEQYF
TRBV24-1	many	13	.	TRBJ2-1	TGTGCCACCAGTGATTATCGGGGCAATGAGCAGTTCTTC	CATSDYRGNEQFF
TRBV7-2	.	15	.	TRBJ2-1	TGTGCCAGCAGCTTCGGGGAGATTCTTTACAATGAGCAGTTCTTC	CASSFGEILYNEQFF
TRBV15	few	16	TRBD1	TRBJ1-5	TGTGCCACCAGCAGAACCCCGACAGGGAGCAATCAGCCCCAGCATTTT	CATSRTPTGSNQPQHF
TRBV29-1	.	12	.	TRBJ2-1	TGCAGCGTTGTGGTACAGTTCAGCGAGCAGTTCTTC	CSVVVQFSEQFF
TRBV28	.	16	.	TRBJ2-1	TGTGCCAGCAGTCCGCAACCCTGGAGCTCCTACAATGAGCAGTTCTTC	CASSPQPWSSYNEQFF
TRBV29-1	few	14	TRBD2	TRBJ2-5	TGCAGCGTGCAGCGGGGGGGCCTCTATGAGACCCAGTACTTC	CSVQRGGLYETQYF